This TCR beta chain was sequenced during a study of T cells after posttransplantation cyclophosphamide. Clones were sequenced by immunoSEQ multiplex PCR, and TCRdb holds only the in-frame ones, with some missing. This sample has approximately 25,000 clones, each found more than once. At least ten counts were recorded for this clone. The receptor was isolated from a woman aged 45-65 years in good health, CMV-negative, and a related stem cell transplant donor. Sample: PBMCs.

This CDR3 reads CASRLAGPRTDTQYF. The DNA of the CDR3 is TGTGCCAGCAGACTAGCGGGACCCCGCACAGATACGCAGTATTTT. The chain joins TRBV28 to TRBJ2-3; 10 positions match TRBD2. CDR1 is MDHEN, CDR2 SYDVKM, per germline. The CDR3 spans 15 residues. J was trimmed by 1 base and V by 6 bases; bases with no gene match: 4.